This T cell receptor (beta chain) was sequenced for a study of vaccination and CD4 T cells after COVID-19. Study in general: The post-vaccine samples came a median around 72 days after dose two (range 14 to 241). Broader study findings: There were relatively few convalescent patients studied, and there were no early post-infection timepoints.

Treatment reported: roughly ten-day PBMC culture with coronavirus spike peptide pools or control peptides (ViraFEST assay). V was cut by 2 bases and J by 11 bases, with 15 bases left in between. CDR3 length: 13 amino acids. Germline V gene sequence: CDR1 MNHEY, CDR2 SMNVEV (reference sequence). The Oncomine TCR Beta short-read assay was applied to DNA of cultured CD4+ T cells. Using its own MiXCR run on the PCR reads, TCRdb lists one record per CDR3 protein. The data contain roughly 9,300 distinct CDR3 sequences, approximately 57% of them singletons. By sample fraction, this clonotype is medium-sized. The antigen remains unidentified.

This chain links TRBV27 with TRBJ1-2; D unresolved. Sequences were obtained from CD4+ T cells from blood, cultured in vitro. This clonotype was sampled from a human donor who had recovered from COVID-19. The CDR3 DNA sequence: TGTGCCAGCAGTTTAAGTGGCCCGGGAGTATACACCTTC. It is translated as CASSLSGPGVYTF.